The 16 T cell receptor beta chains below all came from one sample that was sequenced in a study of T-cell reconstitution after alpha-beta-depleted transplantation in children. TCRbeta library construction was performed incorporating unique molecular identifiers. TCRdb reprocessed the PCR reads with MiXCR, giving one entry per CDR3 protein. The sample contains roughly 500,000 distinct CDR3 sequences, around 19% of which appear only once. Here the sequenced sample was PBMCs from the stem cell graft donor, taken from the stem cell graft. These receptors were collected from a human donor who donated a stem cell graft to a child with acute lymphoblastic leukemia.

The chain employs TRBV7-9 and TRBJ1-6; no firm D call. Germline lookup yields CDR1 SEHNR and CDR2 FQNEAQ (reference sequence). This CDR3 region has 13 residues. V was clipped by 7 bases and J by 7 bases, with 11 bases between them. CDR3 protein: CASNQDGNSPLHF. Here the CDR3 DNA reads TGTGCCAGCAATCAGGACGGAAATTCACCCCTCCACTTT.

The chain has TRBV5-6 and TRBJ2-1; the D is unclear. From germline, CDR1 is SGHDT and CDR2 YYEEEE. The length of the CDR3 is 13 residues. V was cut by 0 bases and J by 9 bases, with 10 bases left in between. CDR3: CASSLVQSGEQFF. The CDR3, as DNA: TGTGCCAGCAGCTTGGTACAGTCAGGTGAGCAGTTCTTC.

The V call is TRBV20-1, the J call TRBJ2-1; TRBD2 matches 7 bases. The germline gives CDR1 DFQATT, CDR2 SNEGSKA (reference sequence). V gave up 4 bases and J gave up 7 bases; unmatched junction bases: 16. The CDR3 has 16 residues. The CDR3 is CSAKNLSAGEINEQFF. The CDR3 region has the DNA TGCAGTGCTAAAAATTTGTCGGCGGGAGAGATTAATGAGCAGTTCTTC.

The genes are TRBV5-1 and TRBJ2-7, with TRBD1 matching 8 bases. Per germline, CDR1 SGHRS and CDR2 YFSETQ. With 0 bases clipped from V and 3 bases from J, the junction kept 5 bases outside the gene matches. The CDR3 contains 15 residues. The CDR3 region has the DNA TGCGCCAGCAGCTTGGGCCGGGACAGGTACTACGAGCAGTACTTC. Its protein is CASSLGRDRYYEQYF.

This clonotype was seen only a few times. This chain joins TRBV7-9 and TRBJ2-3; 9 bases map to TRBD2. V shed 1 base and J 2 bases; nucleotides not matched to a gene: 4. Germline CDR1 is SEHNR and CDR2 is FQNEAQ (reference sequence). The length of the CDR3 is 16 residues. The CDR3 DNA sequence: TGTGCCAGCAGCTTAGGGGTAGCGGGGGCCACAGATACGCAGTATTTT. It yields the protein CASSLGVAGATDTQYF. Drawing the rest from reference TRBV7-9 and TRBJ2-3, the complete variable domain is DTGVSQNPRHKITKRGQNVTFRCDPISEHNRLYWYRQTLGQGPEFLTYFQNEAQLEKSRLLSDRFSAERPKGSFSTLEIQRTEQGDSAMYLCASSLGVAGATDTQYFGPGTRLTVL.

This clonotype was counted ten times or more. The chain couples TRBV5-1 to TRBJ2-1; no firm D call. V lost 3 bases and J 8 bases, leaving 9 bases between the germline ends. The CDR3 sequence is 12 residues long. Per the germline V gene, CDR1 is SGHRS and CDR2 is YFSETQ. CDR3 region: CASSYVGDEQFF. CDR3 nucleotide sequence: TGCGCCAGCAGCTACGTTGGGGATGAGCAGTTCTTC.

The V and J genes are TRBV11-2 and TRBJ2-5, with a weak D call TRBD2 (6 bases). The CDR3 length is 21 residues. V gave up 1 base and J gave up 2 bases, with 29 bases separating them. The germline V gene encodes CDR1 SGHAT and CDR2 FQNNGV. Here the CDR3 DNA reads TGTGCCAGCAGCTTAGTAGGCCTAACGGGAGTGGTGGGAGACCGGCAAGAGACCCAGTACTTC. Translation: CASSLVGLTGVVGDRQETQYF.

The chain combines TRBV20-1 with TRBJ2-5; 8 nucleotides align to TRBD1. This CDR3 has 13 amino acids. The germline CDR1 and CDR2 sequences are DFQATT and SNEGSKA (reference sequence). The ends lost 6 bases at V and 6 bases at J; junction bases unmatched: 9. CDR3 protein: CSAGGQGSKTQYF. The CDR3 DNA sequence: TGCAGTGCCGGAGGACAGGGAAGCAAGACCCAGTACTTC.

This clonotype was detected once. The V call is TRBV12-3 or TRBV12-4, the J call TRBJ2-3, with TRBD2 matching 7 bases. After removal of 7 bases from V and 4 bases from J, the junction contained 8 bases not matched to a gene. The CDR3 is 14 residues long. CDR3 sequence (DNA): TGTGCCAGCACCCTCGTCCGGGGGGCAGATACGCAGTATTTT. It translates to CASTLVRGADTQYF.

Comments on this clonotype: The junction differs from germline at one of its ends, possibly a read error. The gene calls are TRBV20-1 and TRBJ2-2; TRBD2 agrees at 7 bases. CDR3 length: 16 amino acids. Germline values: CDR1 DFQATT, CDR2 SNEGSKA (reference sequence). CDR3 DNA sequence: TGCTGTGCTAGGCCCGAGGAGCGGGAGAACACCGGGGAGCTGTTTTTT. This codes for CCARPEERENTGELFF.

The chain recombines TRBV2 with TRBJ2-7; TRBD2 matches at 9 bases. Germline assignment: CDR1 SNHLY and CDR2 FYNNEI. V trimming: 4 bases; J trimming: 7 bases; junction bases outside the gene matches: 8. The CDR3 contains 14 residues. CDR3 amino acids: CASSGGGRAGEQYF. CDR3 sequence (DNA): TGTGCCAGCAGTGGAGGCGGGAGGGCCGGAGAGCAGTACTTC.

Ten or more counts support this clonotype. V usage is TRBV7-8 and J usage is TRBJ2-5; D might be TRBD2 (6 bases). This CDR3 is built from 15 residues. V dropped 5 bases and J dropped 2 bases, with 15 bases sitting between them. Germline V gives CDR1 SGHVS, CDR2 FQNEAQ. CDR3 coding DNA: TGTGCCAGCAGCCGTGGCCGGACTACACAAGAGACCCAGTACTTC. The encoded protein is CASSRGRTTQETQYF.

V is TRBV7-9 and J is TRBJ1-2; D is unclear. Germline assignment: CDR1 SEHNR and CDR2 FQNEAQ (reference sequence). V dropped 2 bases and J dropped 5 bases, with 15 bases sitting between them. The CDR3 consists of 15 residues. CDR3: CASSLTTGTPYGYTF. The CDR3 DNA sequence: TGTGCCAGCAGCTTAACGACGGGAACGCCTTATGGCTACACCTTC.

The chain recombines TRBV5-1 with TRBJ2-2; 10 bases match TRBD2. Germline V lookup: CDR1 SGHRS, CDR2 YFSETQ. J was trimmed by 4 bases and V by 2 bases; bases with no gene match: 5. This CDR3 is built from 16 residues. CDR3 sequence: CASSFMIAGGTGELFF. The CDR3 region has the DNA TGCGCCAGCAGCTTCATGATAGCGGGAGGCACCGGGGAGCTGTTTTTT.

This chain uses TRBV14 with TRBJ2-7, with 8 bases fitting TRBD1. Trimming cost V 5 bases and J 2 bases; bases outside gene matches: 8. The germline V gene has CDR1 SGHDN and CDR2 FVKESK. This CDR3 spans 15 amino acids. In DNA form, the CDR3 reads TGTGCCAGCAGCGAATGGGACAGGACCACCTACGAGCAGTACTTC. Amino acid sequence: CASSEWDRTTYEQYF. Complete variable domain (other parts from reference TRBV14 and TRBJ2-7): EAGVTQFPSHSVIEKGQTVTLRCDPISGHDNLYWYRRVMGKEIKFLLHFVKESKQDESGMPNNRFLAERTGGTYSTLKVQPAELEDSGVYFCASSEWDRTTYEQYFGPGTRLTVT.

This clonotype was counted ten times or more. V gene TRBV5-1 combines with J gene TRBJ1-3; D is uncertain. The length of the CDR3 is 15 residues. With 4 bases removed from V and 0 bases from J, the gap between germline ends came to 11 bases. Germline V gene data show CDR1 as SGHRS and CDR2 as YFSETQ. The CDR3 region has the DNA TGCGCCAGCAGCGCCGACCCAAGCTCTGGAAACACCATATATTTT. This encodes CASSADPSSGNTIYF.